This T cell receptor (beta chain) was documented in a study of T cell repertoires in cytomegalovirus infection. The overall study: TCR beta signatures that were public indicated CMV infection and matching HLA type.

The CDR3 is made up of 15 amino acids. The V gene's germline CDR1 is LNHNV and CDR2 YYDKDF (reference sequence). V gave up 6 bases and J gave up 4 bases; unmatched junction bases: 9. TCRdb recomputed calls from the reads with MiXCR, one row per CDR3 protein. The sample lists over 250,000 distinct CDR3 sequences; roughly 26% were seen once. A few counts support this clonotype. What it binds is not known. Whole-study results and caveats: HLA-C-restricted CMV-specific TCR beta clonotypes prevailed in the ex vivo response. Using cumulative public TCR beta family frequency, the authors identified those who carried CMV together with the relevant HLA.

Sequencing input: PBMCs. V is TRBV15 and J is TRBJ2-1; 7 nucleotides line up with TRBD2. The origin of this receptor is a human donor in good health (CMV status not recorded). Some clones in this sample may be carry-over from other donors' samples. The CDR3 loop reads CATRIGLAAYNEQFF. The CDR3 nucleotides are TGTGCCACCAGGATTGGGCTAGCGGCATACAATGAGCAGTTCTTC.